The rows below give T cell receptor beta chains drawn from one sample of a study of cytomegalovirus exposure and HLA in healthy donors. Sequencing used immunoSEQ multiplex PCR; TCRdb keeps in-frame clones, though not all of them. The repertoire holds 240,000 or so clones, with around 80% as singletons. The specimen sequenced was PBMCs. The origin of the receptors is a woman in her thirties or forties in good health and CMV-seropositive. The CDR3 runs from the conserved cysteine through the conserved F or W. The order of the fields is CDR3 length, V gene, D gene, J gene, clone size, CDR3 protein, CDR3 DNA. A D gene is named only where the DNA matches it firmly. Clone size is given for some rows only: seen once, a few or many times, or a class if the clone is expanded.

15	TRBV7-2	NA	TRBJ1-6	NA	CASSLRTVAGSPLHF	TGTGCCAGCAGCCTCAGGACAGTAGCAGGGTCACCCCTCCACTTT
19	TRBV27	TRBD1	TRBJ1-1	NA	CASSLRSRDRVGRATEAFF	TGTGCCAGCAGTTTACGGTCCCGGGACAGGGTTGGAAGGGCCACTGAAGCTTTCTTT
13	TRBV4-1	NA	TRBJ1-5	NA	CASSQGLVQPQHF	TGCGCCAGCAGCCAAGGACTCGTGCAGCCCCAGCATTTT
15	TRBV7-9	TRBD1	TRBJ1-5	few	CASSSGQGIVQPQHF	TGTGCCAGCAGCTCTGGACAGGGGATAGTTCAGCCCCAGCATTTT
13	TRBV29-1	TRBD1	TRBJ1-6	NA	CSVKDRGRSPLHF	TGCAGCGTAAAGGACAGGGGGCGATCACCCCTCCACTTT
12	TRBV7-9	NA	TRBJ1-1	NA	CSSEGLGTEAFF	TGTTCCAGCGAGGGTTTAGGCACTGAAGCTTTCTTT
15	TRBV4-1	TRBD1	TRBJ1-6	NA	CASSQGQGAISPLHF	TGCGCCAGCAGCCAAGGACAGGGGGCAATTTCACCCCTCCACTTT
14	TRBV5-4	NA	TRBJ1-2	once	CASSSATGDYGYTF	TGTGCCAGCAGCTCAGCGACAGGTGACTATGGCTACACCTTC
12	TRBV27	NA	TRBJ1-4	NA	CASRGLGEKLFF	TGTGCCAGCAGGGGGCTGGGTGAAAAACTGTTTTTT
11	TRBV5-1	TRBD1	TRBJ1-1	NA	CASKGAAEAFF	TGCGCCAGCAAGGGGGCCGCTGAAGCTTTCTTT
16	TRBV7-5	NA	TRBJ2-5	NA	CARSLGRRGTGETQYF	TGTGCCAGAAGCTTAGGACGGAGAGGGACTGGTGAGACCCAGTACTTC
14	TRBV30	NA	TRBJ2-1	once	CAWGGTGDYNEQFF	TGTGCCTGGGGAGGGACCGGTGATTACAATGAGCAGTTCTTC